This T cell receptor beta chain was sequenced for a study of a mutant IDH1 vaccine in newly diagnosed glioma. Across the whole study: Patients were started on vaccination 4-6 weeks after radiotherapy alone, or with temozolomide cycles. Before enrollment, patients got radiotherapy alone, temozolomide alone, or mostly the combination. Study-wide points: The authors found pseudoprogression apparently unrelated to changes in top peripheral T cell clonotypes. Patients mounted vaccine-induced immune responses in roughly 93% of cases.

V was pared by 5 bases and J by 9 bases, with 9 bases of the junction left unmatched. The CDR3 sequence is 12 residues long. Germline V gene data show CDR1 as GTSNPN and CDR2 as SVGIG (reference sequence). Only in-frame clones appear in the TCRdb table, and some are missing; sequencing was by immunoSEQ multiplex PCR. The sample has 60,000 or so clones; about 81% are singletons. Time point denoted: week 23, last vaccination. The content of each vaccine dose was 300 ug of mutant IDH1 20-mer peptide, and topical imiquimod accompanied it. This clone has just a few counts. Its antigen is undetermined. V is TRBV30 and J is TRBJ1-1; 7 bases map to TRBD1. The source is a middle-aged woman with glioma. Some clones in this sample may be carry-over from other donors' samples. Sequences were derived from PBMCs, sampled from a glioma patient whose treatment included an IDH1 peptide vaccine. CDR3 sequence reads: CAWDPGQLKAFF. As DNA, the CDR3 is TGTGCCTGGGATCCGGGACAGTTGAAAGCTTTCTTT.